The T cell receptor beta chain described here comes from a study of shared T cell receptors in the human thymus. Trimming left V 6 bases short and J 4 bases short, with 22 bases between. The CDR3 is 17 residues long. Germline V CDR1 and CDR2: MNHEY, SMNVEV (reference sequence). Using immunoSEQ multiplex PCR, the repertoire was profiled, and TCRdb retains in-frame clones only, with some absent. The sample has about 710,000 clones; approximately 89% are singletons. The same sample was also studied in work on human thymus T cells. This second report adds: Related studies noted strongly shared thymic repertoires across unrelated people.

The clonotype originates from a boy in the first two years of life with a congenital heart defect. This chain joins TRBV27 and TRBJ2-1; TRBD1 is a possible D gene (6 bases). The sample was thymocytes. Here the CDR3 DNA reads TGTGCCAGCAGGCCCCGTCTTATGACAGGAACTTACAATGAGCAGTTCTTC. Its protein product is CASRPRLMTGTYNEQFF.